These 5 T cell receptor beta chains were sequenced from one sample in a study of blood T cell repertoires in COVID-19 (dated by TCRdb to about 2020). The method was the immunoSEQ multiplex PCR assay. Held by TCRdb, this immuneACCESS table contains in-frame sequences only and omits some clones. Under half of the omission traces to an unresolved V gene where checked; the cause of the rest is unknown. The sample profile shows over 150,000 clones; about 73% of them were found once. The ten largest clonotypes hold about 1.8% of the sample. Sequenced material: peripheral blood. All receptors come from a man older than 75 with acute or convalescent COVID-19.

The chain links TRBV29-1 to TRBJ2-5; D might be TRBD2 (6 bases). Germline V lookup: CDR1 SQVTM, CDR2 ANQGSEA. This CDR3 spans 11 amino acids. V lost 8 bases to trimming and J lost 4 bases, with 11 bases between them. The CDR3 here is CSSWRGETQYF. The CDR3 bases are TGCAGCTCGTGGAGGGGAGAGACCCAGTACTTC.

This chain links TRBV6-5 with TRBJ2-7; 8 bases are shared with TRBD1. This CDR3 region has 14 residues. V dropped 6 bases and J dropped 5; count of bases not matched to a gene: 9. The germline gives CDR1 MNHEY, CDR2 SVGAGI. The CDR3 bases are TGTGCCAGCAGGCCACAGGGGGGCGTCCACGAGCAGTACGTC. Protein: CASRPQGGVHEQYV.

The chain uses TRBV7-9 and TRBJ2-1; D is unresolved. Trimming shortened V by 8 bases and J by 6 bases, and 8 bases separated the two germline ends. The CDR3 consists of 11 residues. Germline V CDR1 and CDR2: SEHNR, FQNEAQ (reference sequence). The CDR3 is CASENSNEQFF. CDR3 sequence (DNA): TGTGCCAGCGAAAACAGCAATGAGCAGTTCTTC.

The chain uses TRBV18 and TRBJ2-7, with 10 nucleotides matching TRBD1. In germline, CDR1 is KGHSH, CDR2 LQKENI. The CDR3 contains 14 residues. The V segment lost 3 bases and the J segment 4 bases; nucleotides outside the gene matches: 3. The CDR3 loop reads CASSPPGQGYEQYF. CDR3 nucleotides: TGTGCCAGCTCACCCCCGGGACAGGGGTACGAGCAGTACTTC.

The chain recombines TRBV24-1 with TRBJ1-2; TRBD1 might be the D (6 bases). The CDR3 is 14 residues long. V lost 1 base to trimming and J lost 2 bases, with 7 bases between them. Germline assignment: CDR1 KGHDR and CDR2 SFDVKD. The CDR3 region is CATSDFGQNYGYTF. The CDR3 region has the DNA TGTGCCACCAGTGATTTCGGACAGAACTATGGCTACACCTTC.